This TCR beta chain was sequenced during a study of control samples from healthy donors and cancer patients. Repertoires were generated with immunoSEQ multiplex PCR, while TCRdb's copy carries only in-frame clones and drops some. The sample comprises about 170,000 clones, over 85% of which are singletons, and about 11% rests with the top ten. The CDR3 extends over 14 amino acids. Sequencing used blood. This TCR derives from a man younger than 45 in good health. The rearrangement uses TRBV21-1 and TRBJ2-7; TRBD1 is the table's D call and was not checked against the DNA. TRBV21-1 has pseudogene status. The CDR3 DNA sequence: TGTGCCAGCAGCAGGGGGCAGGGGGGTAACGAGCAGTACTTC. This sequence encodes CASSRGQGGNEQYF.